Below, one T cell receptor beta chain is given with its context. Its antigen remains unidentified. This entry is derived from a study of blood T cells in healthy people across ages. Study outcomes and limitations: Older age went with lower TCR beta diversity per million T cells, in a roughly linear way.

At least 5.5 micrograms of total RNA were extracted per sample. Sample-barcoded 5' priming and a J-beta primer mix drove a second PCR of about 6 to 12 cycles. One entry per CDR3 protein, called by TCRdb with MiXCR from the 5' RACE reads. In the table there are 1,500,000 or so distinct CDR3 sequences, approximately 59% of which are singletons. The sequenced sample was blood. The sequence was obtained from a man aged 18 to 30 in good health.

For the CDR3, the DNA is TGCGCCAGCAGCCAAGACAAAGACAGGGAAGTAAAGACCGCCGGGGAGCTGTTTTTT. It is translated as CASSQDKDREVKTAGELFF. The chain recombines TRBV4-1 with TRBJ2-2; 7 bases match TRBD1. V was pared by 0 bases and J by 6 bases, with 16 bases of the junction left unmatched. The CDR3 runs 19 residues. CDR1 and CDR2 from the germline V gene are MGHRA and YSYEKL.